Below, one T cell receptor (beta chain) is given with its context. During active infection, Seattle patients enrolled and were then monitored through disease. These data belong to a study of blood T cell repertoires in COVID-19. Across the whole study: Both acute and convalescent COVID-19 samples were obtained from the United States, Italy and Spain. T cells, B-cell-depleted T cells, or PBMCs supplied cDNA or gDNA.

Using immunoSEQ multiplex PCR, the repertoire was profiled, and TCRdb retains in-frame clones only, with some absent. The data contain about 110,000 clones, roughly four fifths of them singletons. Source material: peripheral blood. The clonotype comes from an elderly man with COVID-19, enrolled during active disease.

This chain's CDR3 is CASSLVPWTSEYNEQFF. CDR3 DNA sequence: TGTGCCAGCAGCTTAGTCCCCTGGACTAGCGAGTACAATGAGCAGTTCTTC. This chain links TRBV7-8 with TRBJ2-1; 9 nucleotides match TRBD2. CDR3 length equals 17 residues. In germline, CDR1 is SGHVS, CDR2 FQNEAQ. V gave up 1 base and J gave up 4 bases; unmatched junction bases: 8.